This record looks at one TCR beta chain sequence and its context. What antigen it recognizes has not been identified. The conserved phenylalanine or tryptophan is not found at the CDR3 terminus, so this likely reflects a read error. Peripheral blood CD8+ and CD4+ T cells from healthy donors, Susac syndrome patients and multiple sclerosis patients were profiled by high-throughput TCR beta sequencing. Healthy donors were included as age- and sex-matched controls. CD8+ TEMRA cells were enriched by FACS, while bulk CD8+ and CD4+ T cells were purified by magnetic negative isolation. Blood was drawn into EDTA tubes, processed within 24 hours, and PBMCs were isolated by density gradient centrifugation. PBMCs intended for TCR sequencing were frozen in liquid nitrogen and were later thawed in a 37 degrees C water bath. The sorted or isolated CD4+, CD8+ and CD8+ TEMRA cells had a purity of 90% or higher. The germline V gene specifies KGHSH as CDR1 and LQKENI as CDR2. Including both end residues, the CDR3 is 14 amino acids long. The read is trimmed to its CDR3 DNA, 42 bases read in frame from base 1. V is trimmed back by 6 bases and J by 5 bases, and the junction contains 4 bases that no gene match accounts for.

RNA was extracted with the RNeasy kit and about 0.45 to 1 ug was reverse transcribed using random hexamers. The immunoSEQ multiplex PCR assay, which covers 54 Vbeta and 13 Jbeta segments, was used to amplify TCR beta CDR3 regions. PCR amplification bias was corrected by using a synthetic template baseline for primer optimization and computational correction. The original pipeline was this. Only productive sequences were kept, with reads annotated to V, D and J genes according to IMGT and analyzed in immunoSEQ Analyzer. Clonality was calculated as one minus the Shannon entropy normalized by log2 of the number of productive unique sequences. Public and private clones were assessed among the 100 most prevalent clones of each patient and control. A clone was defined as Susac-specific if it was absent from the healthy and MS cohorts, from 1052 published viral clones and from other ImmuneACCESS disease sequences. The public reads were reprocessed in TCRdb via fastp at Q25 and MiXCR, keeping in-frame beta chains. When rows share a CDR3 protein, they turn into one entry using the most common DNA and genes. In this record, the V and J calls reflect TCRdb's handling and not the investigators' own analysis. The sample contains approximately 110,000 distinct CDR3 sequences, around 94% of them found a single time. The ten top clones hold over 0.065% of the sample.

This sample was included in a study of CD8 T cells in Susac syndrome (dated by TCRdb to between 2019 and 2020). Turning to the overall study: Repertoire sequencing was used to test whether CD8+ T cell activation and differentiation in Susac syndrome was antigen driven.

Points the paper makes about the study in general: The TCR sequencing and HLA analysis was acknowledged to have included a relatively small number of individuals.

The source material was CD4+ T cells from PBMCs. This receptor was identified in a human donor in good health. Recombination linked TRBV18 to TRBJ1-4; 9 central bases correspond to TRBD1. The sequence in DNA is TGTGCCAGCTCGATTGGACAGGGGAATGAAAAACTGTTTTTG. Its amino acids are CASSIGQGNEKLFL.